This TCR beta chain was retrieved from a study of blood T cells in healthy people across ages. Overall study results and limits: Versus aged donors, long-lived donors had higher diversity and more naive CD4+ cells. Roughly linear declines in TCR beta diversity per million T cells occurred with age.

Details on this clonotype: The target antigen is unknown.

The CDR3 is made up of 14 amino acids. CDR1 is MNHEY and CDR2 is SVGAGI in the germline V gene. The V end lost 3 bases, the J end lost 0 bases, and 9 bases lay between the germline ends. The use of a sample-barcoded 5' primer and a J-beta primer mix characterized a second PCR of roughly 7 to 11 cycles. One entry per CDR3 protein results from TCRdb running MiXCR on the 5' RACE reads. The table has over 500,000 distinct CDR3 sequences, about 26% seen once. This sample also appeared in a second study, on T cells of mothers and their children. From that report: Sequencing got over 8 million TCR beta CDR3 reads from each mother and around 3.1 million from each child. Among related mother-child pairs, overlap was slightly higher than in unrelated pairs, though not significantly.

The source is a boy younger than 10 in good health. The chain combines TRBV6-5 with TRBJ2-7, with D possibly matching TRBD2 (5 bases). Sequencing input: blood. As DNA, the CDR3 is TGTGCCAGCAGTTATCTAGCAAGCTCCTACGAGCAGTACTTC. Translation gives CASSYLASSYEQYF.